This T cell receptor beta chain comes out of a study of Ad26.COV2.S vaccination and SARS-CoV-2 variants. Study overall: Enrollment placed the donor in the COV1001 Ad26.COV2.S trial arm. Dosing was one shot or two shots 56 days apart.

Treatment reported: over 15 received Ad26.COV2.S at low or high dose, single or two shots; roughly five received placebo; per-sample allocation not given. Day 63 after the first injection of vaccine or placebo was the sampling time. This clone was seen a handful of times. This table comes from immunoSEQ multiplex PCR, and its TCRdb copy is limited to in-frame clones, with some not included. The sample lists about 350,000 clones, 86% occurring once. The CDR3 runs to 12 residues. Germline V gives CDR1 SGHTA, CDR2 FQGNSA. V shed 4 bases and J shed 3 bases, with 6 bases lying between them. This clonotype originated in a person aged 18-60 years who received the Ad26.COV2.S COVID-19 vaccine or a placebo. The material sequenced was peripheral blood, taken in a trial of Ad26.COV2.S vaccine versus placebo. The V gene is TRBV7-2, the J gene TRBJ1-1; D ambiguous. The CDR3 nucleotides read TGTGCCAGCAGCTCGAAGTACACTGAAGCTTTCTTT. It codes for CASSSKYTEAFF.